The 25 T cell receptor beta chains below were found in one sample sequenced in a study of cytomegalovirus exposure and HLA in healthy donors. Using immunoSEQ multiplex PCR, the repertoire was profiled, and TCRdb retains in-frame clones only, with some absent. This sample has fewer than 150,000 clones, with around nine tenths found just once. The sample taken for sequencing was PBMCs. Receptors were obtained from a woman younger than 30 in good health and CMV-seropositive.

Notes on this clone: The sample has other DNA sequences that encode this CDR3 too. The chain joins TRBV27 to TRBJ1-1, with a possible D match to TRBD1 (5 bases). Trimming shortened V by 1 base and J by 2 bases, and 8 bases separated the two germline ends. The CDR3 has 14 amino acids. The germline V gene has CDR1 MNHEY and CDR2 SMNVEV (reference sequence). Here the CDR3 reads CASSLWGGNTEAFF. As DNA, the CDR3 is TGTGCCAGCAGTTTATGGGGGGGAAACACTGAAGCTTTCTTT.

This clone turned up a few times. The chain links TRBV4-1 to TRBJ2-2; 8 nucleotides align to TRBD2. The J segment lost 5 bases and the V segment lost 0 bases, leaving 5 bases of the junction unmatched. The CDR3 is 16 residues long. Per germline, CDR1 MGHRA and CDR2 YSYEKL. The CDR3 bases are TGCGCCAGCAGCCAAGAAGCCGGGAGGGTGACCGGGGAGCTGTTTTTT. Amino acid sequence: CASSQEAGRVTGELFF.

The CDR3 loop is CASSLRGGVLYGYTF. CDR3 DNA sequence: TGTGCCAGCAGTTTAAGAGGGGGCGTATTGTACGGCTACACCTTC. The chain is built from TRBV27 and TRBJ1-2; TRBD1 aligns across 7 bases. Germline assignment: CDR1 MNHEY and CDR2 SMNVEV (reference sequence). The CDR3 totals 15 residues. The trim removed 2 bases at V and 8 bases at J, leaving 11 bases unmatched.

The CDR3 loop is CASSLTSPTDTQYF. Here the CDR3 DNA reads TGTGCCAGCAGTCTAACTAGCCCCACAGATACGCAGTATTTT. This chain links TRBV7-9 with TRBJ2-3; a possible D gene is TRBD2 (6 bases). Trimming pared 6 bases from V and 2 bases from J, leaving 12 bases between. CDR1 SEHNR and CDR2 FQNEAQ come from the germline V gene (reference sequence). This CDR3 is 14 amino acids long.

This sequence joins TRBV6-1 and TRBJ1-5; 8 bases match TRBD1. CDR1 is MNHNS, CDR2 SASEGT, per germline. Trimming at V came to 2 bases and at J to 2 bases, leaving 8 bases not matched to a gene. The CDR3 loop spans 17 amino acids. Written as DNA, the CDR3 is TGTGCCAGCAGTGAATCTTCAGGGGGCTTCGGCAATCAGCCCCAGCATTTT. Translated: CASSESSGGFGNQPQHF.

The chain links TRBV5-1 to TRBJ2-3, with TRBD2 matching 9 bases. This CDR3 region has 15 residues. Germline CDR1 reads SGHRS; CDR2 reads YFSETQ. Trimming cost V 3 bases and J 2 bases; bases outside gene matches: 4. In DNA, the CDR3 is TGCGCCAGCAGCTCTAGCGGGGTTTCCACAGATACGCAGTATTTT. It yields the protein CASSSSGVSTDTQYF.

The chain couples TRBV2 to TRBJ2-7; 10 bases agree with TRBD2. Trimming removed 1 base from V and 0 bases from J; junction bases left unmatched: 6. The CDR3 has 17 residues. CDR1 SNHLY and CDR2 FYNNEI come from the germline V gene. CDR3 protein: CASSEEVIAGGSYEQYF. The CDR3 DNA is TGTGCCAGCAGTGAAGAGGTGATAGCGGGAGGCTCCTACGAGCAGTACTTC.

The chain combines TRBV5-8 with TRBJ2-7; 9 bases line up with TRBD1. Losses at the gene ends were 3 bases for V and 3 bases for J; bases not matched to a gene: 10. The germline gives CDR1 SGHTS, CDR2 YDEGEE. The CDR3 runs to 16 residues. This chain's CDR3 is CASSSFAGTGRYEQYF. The CDR3 bases are TGTGCCAGCAGCTCATTCGCCGGGACAGGGCGCTACGAGCAGTACTTC. The variable domain in full, completed from reference TRBV5-8 and TRBJ2-7, reads EAGVTQSPTHLIKTRGQQATLRCSPISGHTSVYWYQQALGLGLQFLLWYDEGEERNRGNFPPRFSGRQFPNYSSELNVNALELEDSALYLCASSSFAGTGRYEQYFGPGTRLTVT.

The gene calls are TRBV6-6 and TRBJ2-7; 8 bases map to TRBD1. V trimming: 6 bases; J trimming: 6 bases; junction bases outside the gene matches: 7. This CDR3 comprises 13 residues. CDR1 and CDR2 from the germline V gene are MNHNY and SVGAGI (reference sequence). CDR3 nucleotides: TGTGCCAGCAGCCCAGGCACAGGGGGCGAGCAGTACTTC. Translated: CASSPGTGGEQYF.

This chain uses TRBV5-4 with TRBJ2-5, with 7 bases lining up with TRBD1. Germline CDR1 is SGHNT and CDR2 is YYREEE (reference sequence). V shed 1 base, J shed 7 bases, and the junction held 13 bases outside the gene matches. This CDR3 region has 16 residues. In nucleotides, the CDR3 is TGTGCCAGCAGCTTGAGGGGGCAGGGTTTGTTCGGGACCCAGTACTTC. It codes for CASSLRGQGLFGTQYF.

This clone was recorded only once. The V gene is TRBV6-6, the J gene TRBJ1-2, with 9 nucleotides matching TRBD1. This CDR3 has 14 amino acids. The V segment lost 10 bases and the J segment 5 bases; nucleotides outside the gene matches: 11. Looked up from germline, CDR1 is MNHNY and CDR2 is SVGAGI (reference sequence). The CDR3 reads CATSTDRGLYGYTF. The CDR3 DNA reads as TGTGCCACCTCGACGGACAGGGGACTTTATGGCTACACCTTC.

Turning to this clone: One end of the junction varies from germline; a read error may be responsible. This chain joins TRBV7-7 and TRBJ1-5, with D perhaps matching TRBD1 (6 bases). The CDR3 runs to 13 residues. CDR1 is SSHAT, CDR2 FNYEAQ, per germline (reference sequence). In nucleotides, the CDR3 is TGTGCTAGCAGCAGGGGTATGAGTCAGCCCCAGCATTTT. Amino acids: CASSRGMSQPQHF.

This chain links TRBV7-2 with TRBJ2-1; D may be TRBD2 (5 bases). The CDR3 runs to 15 residues. The germline V and J ends were trimmed by 1 base and 5 bases, with 12 bases remaining between them. Germline lookup yields CDR1 SGHTA and CDR2 FQGNSA. The CDR3 loop reads CASSLGGFANNEQFF. DNA of the CDR3: TGTGCCAGCAGCTTAGGCGGGTTCGCGAACAATGAGCAGTTCTTC.

The rearrangement uses TRBV7-9 and TRBJ1-2, with D possibly matching TRBD1 (6 bases). Germline CDR1 and CDR2: SEHNR and FQNEAQ (reference sequence). The V and J ends lost 5 bases and 4 bases respectively, with 8 bases between them. CDR3 length: 12 amino acids. CDR3 loop: CASSQQGYGYTF. The CDR3 bases are TGTGCCAGCAGCCAACAGGGCTATGGCTACACCTTC.

The V call is TRBV6-5, the J call TRBJ2-1; weak D call: TRBD2 (6 bases). V lost 0 bases to trimming and J lost 8 bases, with 17 bases between them. The CDR3 is 16 residues long. Germline V gene data show CDR1 as MNHEY and CDR2 as SVGAGI. The CDR3 sequence: CASSYSGVAGGHEQFF. CDR3 sequence (DNA): TGTGCCAGCAGTTACTCGGGGGTAGCCGGGGGTCATGAGCAGTTCTTC.

The chain joins TRBV28 to TRBJ2-7, with a possible D match to TRBD1 (5 bases). Trimming pared 7 bases from V and 7 bases from J, leaving 23 bases between. Germline loops: CDR1 MDHEN, CDR2 SYDVKM. The CDR3 runs 15 residues. The CDR3 protein is CASIKGAGNSREQYF. CDR3 nucleotide sequence: TGTGCCAGCATTAAAGGAGCAGGGAACTCTAGGGAGCAGTACTTC.

The J gene is TRBJ1-1, the V gene TRBV6-1; a weak D match, TRBD1 (5 bases). The CDR3 has 13 residues. Germline V gives CDR1 MNHNS, CDR2 SASEGT. V lost 7 bases and J 4 bases, leaving 13 bases between the germline ends. CDR3 residues: CASTLRGGTEAFF. The CDR3 DNA follows: TGTGCCAGCACCCTACGGGGGGGCACTGAAGCTTTCTTT.

V usage is TRBV7-6 and J usage is TRBJ1-4; no clear D gene. Trimming took 5 bases from V and 7 from J, leaving 17 bases between them. The CDR3 runs 15 residues. Germline CDR1 and CDR2: SGHVS and FNYEAQ. The CDR3 nucleotides are TGTGCCAGCAGCACCCAAGTAGGAGTCGGTGAAAAACTGTTTTTT. This gives the protein CASSTQVGVGEKLFF. Full variable domain (remainder filled in from reference TRBV7-6 and TRBJ1-4): GAGVSQSPRYKVTKRGQDVALRCDPISGHVSLYWYRQALGQGPEFLTYFNYEAQQDKSGLPNDRFSAERPEGSISTLTIQRTEQRDSAMYRCASSTQVGVGEKLFFGSGTQLSVL.

This clone was seen once. The genes are TRBV28 and TRBJ2-5; D may be TRBD1 (6 bases). CDR3 size: 16 residues. V shed 2 bases and J shed 3 bases, with 16 bases lying between them. Per the germline V gene, CDR1 is MDHEN and CDR2 is SYDVKM. The CDR3 sequence: CASSLGGGLGEETQYF. CDR3 bases: TGTGCCAGCAGTTTAGGGGGCGGGTTAGGAGAAGAGACCCAGTACTTC.

The genes are TRBV5-1 and TRBJ2-6, with D uncertain. The CDR3 has 14 residues. V lost 4 bases, J lost 2 bases, and 7 bases lay in between. Germline V gives CDR1 SGHRS, CDR2 YFSETQ. Here the CDR3 DNA reads TGCGCCAGCAGCATCTTAACTGGGGCCAACGTCCTGACTTTC. This encodes CASSILTGANVLTF.

The genes are TRBV29-1 and TRBJ1-3; 7 positions agree with TRBD1. V shed 8 bases, J shed 4 bases, and the junction held 5 bases outside the gene matches. This CDR3 comprises 12 residues. CDR1 is SQVTM, CDR2 ANQGSEA, per germline. As DNA, the CDR3 is TGCAGCATAGGGACAGAAGGAAACACCATATATTTT. This encodes CSIGTEGNTIYF. The full variable domain, in which reference TRBV29-1 and TRBJ1-3 provide the parts outside the CDR3, is SAVISQKPSRDICQRGTSLTIQCQVDSQVTMMFWYRQQPGQSLTLIATANQGSEATYESGFVIDKFPISRPNLTFSTLTVSNMSPEDSSIYLCSIGTEGNTIYFGEGSWLTVV.

The CDR3 loop reads CASSPGTSGRVEQFF. CDR3 bases: TGTGCCAGCAGCCCAGGGACTAGCGGGAGGGTTGAGCAGTTCTTC. The gene calls are TRBV9 and TRBJ2-1, with TRBD2 matching over 16 bases. CDR1 and CDR2 (germline): SGDLS, YYNGEE. The CDR3 is 15 amino acids. V lost 4 bases to trimming and J lost 9 bases; unmatched junction nucleotides: 4.

The chain couples TRBV5-4 to TRBJ2-7, with 9 bases matching TRBD1. Looked up from germline, CDR1 is SGHNT and CDR2 is YYREEE (reference sequence). V lost 0 bases, J lost 6 bases, and 7 bases stayed unmatched. The CDR3 runs 15 residues. CDR3 sequence (DNA): TGTGCCAGCAGCTTGGTTCGGGGACAGGGTGGCGAGCAGTACTTC. Its translation: CASSLVRGQGGEQYF. Looking up the rest from reference TRBV5-4 and TRBJ2-7 gives the full variable domain: ETGVTQSPTHLIKTRGQQVTLRCSSQSGHNTVSWYQQALGQGPQFIFQYYREEENGRGNFPPRFSGLQFPNYSSELNVNALELDDSALYLCASSLVRGQGGEQYFGPGTRLTVT.

This clone has a handful of counts. The chain recombines TRBV7-2 with TRBJ2-3, with TRBD2 as a possible D gene (5 bases). The CDR3 runs to 13 residues. Germline values: CDR1 SGHTA, CDR2 FQGNSA. The V end was cut by 11 bases, the J end by 3 bases, with 15 bases between. The CDR3: CAESGKATDTQYF. In DNA form, the CDR3 reads TGTGCCGAAAGCGGTAAAGCAACAGATACGCAGTATTTT.

This chain connects TRBV6-5 to TRBJ2-3; a weak D match, TRBD2 (5 bases). CDR3 length: 15 amino acids. Trimming pared 2 bases from V and 2 bases from J, leaving 11 bases between. Germline CDR1 and CDR2: MNHEY and SVGAGI. CDR3 sequence: CASSYAADSTDTQYF. The DNA of the CDR3 is TGTGCCAGCAGTTACGCCGCGGACTCCACAGATACGCAGTATTTT.